These 20 T cell receptor beta chains were sequenced from one sample in a study of Tregs in tolerant kidney transplant recipients. Sequencing used immunoSEQ multiplex PCR; TCRdb keeps in-frame clones, though not all of them. The table includes about 88,000 clones, 85% to 95% detected once. Sample: CD8+ T cells from blood. All receptors come from a human donor in good health.

V gene TRBV15 combines with J gene TRBJ2-3; unclear D gene. V lost 3 bases and J 4 bases, leaving 17 bases between the germline ends. The CDR3 has 16 residues. Germline V gene data show CDR1 as LNHNV and CDR2 as YYDKDF (reference sequence). The CDR3 region has the DNA TGTGCCACCAGCAGCGCTACACTTATAATCGCAGATACGCAGTATTTT. Encoded protein: CATSSATLIIADTQYF.

CDR3 loop: CASSQWGYNEQFF. In DNA, the CDR3 is TGTGCCAGCAGCCAGTGGGGGTACAATGAGCAGTTCTTC. The chain carries TRBV14 and TRBJ2-1; D could derive from TRBD1 or TRBD2 (5 bases each). This CDR3 region has 13 residues. Trimming removed 3 bases from V and 4 bases from J, with 7 bases in between. Per the germline V gene, CDR1 is SGHDN and CDR2 is FVKESK.

The J gene is TRBJ1-4, the V gene TRBV25-1; 7 bases fit TRBD1. Germline V gene data show CDR1 as MGHDK and CDR2 as SYGVNS. V lost 7 bases to trimming and J lost 4 bases; unmatched junction nucleotides: 6. This CDR3 has 14 residues. DNA of the CDR3: TGTGCCAGCAACGACAGGGCAAATAATGAAAAACTGTTTTTT. Encoded protein: CASNDRANNEKLFF.

This chain links TRBV6-5 with TRBJ1-2; D is possibly TRBD1 (5 bases). V lost 2 bases and J lost 8, with 12 bases in between. CDR3 length equals 13 residues. Germline CDR1 MNHEY, CDR2 SVGAGI. DNA of the CDR3: TGTGCCAGCAGTTACAGGCCCAGGGAAGGCTACACCTTC. Its translation: CASSYRPREGYTF.

This chain connects TRBV12-2 to TRBJ2-1; TRBD2, the D gene given by the table, was not confirmed from the DNA. TRBV12-2 is assigned pseudogene status. The CDR3 loop spans 18 amino acids. Here the CDR3 reads CASRLARGLAESYNEQFF. CDR3 sequence (DNA): TGTGCAAGTCGCTTAGCGCGGGGACTAGCCGAGTCCTACAATGAGCAGTTCTTC.

This chain links TRBV27 with TRBJ2-7; TRBD2 is a possible D gene (7 bases). V was cut by 5 bases and J by 3 bases, with 14 bases left in between. This CDR3 contains 14 residues. Germline values: CDR1 MNHEY, CDR2 SMNVEV (reference sequence). CDR3 sequence: CASSLGGEDYEQYF. Here the CDR3 DNA reads TGTGCCAGCAGTCTAGGGGGGGAAGACTACGAGCAGTACTTC.

The rearrangement joins TRBV25-1 to TRBJ2-1; 9 bases line up with TRBD1. The CDR3 spans 16 residues. Germline-derived CDR1 and CDR2 are MGHDK and SYGVNS. V dropped 3 bases and J dropped 9; count of bases not matched to a gene: 12. The DNA of the CDR3 is TGTGCCAGCAGTGACCGGGACAGGGAGGGTCTAGGTGAGCAGTTCTTC. Protein: CASSDRDREGLGEQFF.

This chain connects TRBV15 to TRBJ2-5; D gene unclear. V was shortened by 0 bases and J by 5 bases, with 10 bases between the two germline ends. Germline CDR1 reads LNHNV; CDR2 reads YYDKDF (reference sequence). The CDR3 has 14 residues. The CDR3 coding sequence is TGTGCCACCAGCAGAGAGGACCGTCACGAGACCCAGTACTTC. It translates to CATSREDRHETQYF.

This chain uses TRBV9 with TRBJ1-1; perhaps TRBD1 as D (5 bases). Germline loops: CDR1 SGDLS, CDR2 YYNGEE. The CDR3 runs 15 residues. V shed 0 bases and J shed 1 base, with 10 bases lying between them. The CDR3 nucleotides read TGTGCCAGCAGCGTAGTTGGACACAAGAACACTGAAGCTTTCTTT. This gives the protein CASSVVGHKNTEAFF.

The V gene is TRBV4-1, the J gene TRBJ1-1; D possibly corresponds to TRBD1 (5 bases). Between the trimmed V and J ends, which lost 8 bases and 2 bases, there was a span of 21 bases. The CDR3 runs 16 residues. Germline V gene data show CDR1 as MGHRA and CDR2 as YSYEKL. CDR3 nucleotides: TGCGCCAGCGCCGTTTCAAGGGGACTGATCAACACTGAAGCTTTCTTT. This translates into CASAVSRGLINTEAFF.

V gene TRBV7-9 combines with J gene TRBJ1-4; no clear D gene. Trimming cost V 5 bases and J 8 bases, with 18 bases left between them. The CDR3 sequence is 15 residues long. Per germline, CDR1 SEHNR and CDR2 FQNEAQ (reference sequence). The CDR3 protein is CASSPPLMAVEKLFF. For the CDR3, the DNA is TGTGCCAGCAGCCCGCCATTAATGGCAGTAGAAAAACTGTTTTTT. The full variable domain, with the rest looked up from reference TRBV7-9 and TRBJ1-4, is DTGVSQNPRHKITKRGQNVTFRCDPISEHNRLYWYRQTLGQGPEFLTYFQNEAQLEKSRLLSDRFSAERPKGSFSTLEIQRTEQGDSAMYLCASSPPLMAVEKLFFGSGTQLSVL.

About this clone itself: This sample also contains other DNA sequences that code for the same CDR3. The V call is TRBV5-1, the J call TRBJ2-2, with no clear D. Germline lookup yields CDR1 SGHRS and CDR2 YFSETQ. CDR3 length: 15 residues. Between the trimmed V and J ends, which lost 0 bases and 3 bases, there was a span of 9 bases. As DNA, the CDR3 is TGCGCCAGCAGCTTGGACAGTCTATACACCGGGGAGCTGTTTTTT. Protein: CASSLDSLYTGELFF.

The rearrangement joins TRBV10-1 to TRBJ2-7, with TRBD2 as a possible D gene (5 bases). V was cut by 1 base and J by 2 bases, with 6 bases left in between. Germline loops: CDR1 WNHNN, CDR2 SYGVQD (reference sequence). The CDR3 sequence is 13 residues long. The CDR3 DNA is TGCGCCAGCAGTGAGTTGGGAGCCTACGAGCAGTACTTC. It is translated as CASSELGAYEQYF.

The chain recombines TRBV5-6 with TRBJ1-1, with D tentatively TRBD1 (5 bases). This CDR3 has 14 residues. Trimming took 2 bases from V and 4 from J, leaving 12 bases between them. Germline assignment: CDR1 SGHDT and CDR2 YYEEEE. CDR3 sequence (DNA): TGTGCCAGCAGCTTCGGCTCGGGGGTCACTGAAGCTTTCTTT. Residues: CASSFGSGVTEAFF. The whole variable domain, filled in from reference TRBV5-6 and TRBJ1-1, reads DAGVTQSPTHLIKTRGQQVTLRCSPKSGHDTVSWYQQALGQGPQFIFQYYEEEERQRGNFPDRFSGHQFPNYSSELNVNALLLGDSALYLCASSFGSGVTEAFFGQGTRLTVV.

The chain carries TRBV4-1 and TRBJ2-2; weak D call: TRBD2 (5 bases). Looked up from germline, CDR1 is MGHRA and CDR2 is YSYEKL. This CDR3 comprises 15 residues. The V gene lost 1 base and the J gene lost 6 bases, with 12 bases spanning the gap. The CDR3 sequence: CASSQGSGLSGELFF. In DNA, the CDR3 is TGCGCCAGCAGCCAAGGGTCAGGACTGTCCGGGGAGCTGTTTTTT.

This clone was found once. V and J are TRBV11-3 and TRBJ2-3, with TRBD1 identical over 7 bases. The CDR3 covers 15 residues. V lost 1 base and J lost 5; bases outside the gene matches: 6. The germline V gene encodes CDR1 SGHNT and CDR2 YENEEA. The CDR3 nucleotides read TGTGCCAGCAGCTTAGGTGGAGCAGGGGGAGATACGCAGTATTTT. This encodes CASSLGGAGGDTQYF.

CDR3 sequence reads: CAISEPPGQGFNEQYF. DNA of the CDR3: TGTGCCATCAGTGAGCCACCGGGACAGGGTTTCAACGAGCAGTACTTC. The chain joins TRBV10-3 to TRBJ2-7, with TRBD1 identical over 9 bases. The J segment lost 5 bases and the V segment lost 2 bases, leaving 10 bases of the junction unmatched. This CDR3 has 16 amino acids. Per the germline V gene, CDR1 is ENHRY and CDR2 is SYGVKD.

This clone was counted a single time. The chain links TRBV29-1 to TRBJ1-2, with 9 bases aligning to TRBD1. This CDR3 contains 12 residues. Germline values: CDR1 SQVTM, CDR2 ANQGSEA. Trimming cost V 6 bases and J 5 bases; bases outside gene matches: 4. CDR3 amino acids: CSVETGGYGYTF. CDR3 sequence (DNA): TGCAGCGTGGAGACAGGGGGTTATGGCTACACCTTC.

The gene calls are TRBV9 and TRBJ1-2, with 11 bases fitting TRBD1. V was clipped by 4 bases and J by 5 bases; unmatched bases: 4. Germline assignment: CDR1 SGDLS and CDR2 YYNGEE. CDR3 length: 14 residues. In nucleotides, the CDR3 is TGTGCCAGCAGCCCTTGGGACAGGGGGTATGGCTACACCTTC. This gives the protein CASSPWDRGYGYTF. The complete variable domain, with remaining parts taken from reference TRBV9 and TRBJ1-2, reads DSGVTQTPKHLITATGQRVTLRCSPRSGDLSVYWYQQSLDQGLQFLIQYYNGEERAKGNILERFSAQQFPDLHSELNLSSLELGDSALYFCASSPWDRGYGYTFGSGTRLTVV.

This chain uses TRBV6-6 with TRBJ1-5; possibly TRBD1 for D (5 bases). The CDR3 consists of 15 residues. V gave up 0 bases and J gave up 1 base, with 7 bases separating them. CDR1 is MNHNY and CDR2 is SVGAGI in the germline V gene (reference sequence). The CDR3 reads CASSYSGGSNQPQHF. DNA for the CDR3: TGTGCCAGCAGTTACTCTGGGGGGAGCAATCAGCCCCAGCATTTT.